The 28 T cell receptor beta chains presented below share a single source sample, sequenced in a study of blood T cell repertoires in COVID-19. Sequencing used immunoSEQ multiplex PCR; TCRdb keeps in-frame clones, though not all of them. Of about 210,000 clones listed, 92% are singletons. Sequencing was done on a sample of peripheral blood. The receptors were sampled from a young man with acute or convalescent COVID-19.

CDR3 sequence (DNA): TGTGCCAGCAGTGTCAGGGGTATAGGGTACGAGCAGTACTTC. Protein sequence: CASSVRGIGYEQYF. This chain uses TRBV27 with TRBJ2-7, with a weak D call TRBD1 (6 bases). The germline V and J ends were trimmed by 5 bases and 4 bases, with 15 bases remaining between them. CDR3 size: 14 residues. CDR1 is MNHEY and CDR2 is SMNVEV in the germline V gene (reference sequence).

The gene calls are TRBV5-4 and TRBJ2-5; maybe TRBD2 (6 bases). With 4 bases removed from V and 5 bases from J, the gap between germline ends came to 15 bases. The CDR3 runs to 14 residues. Germline V gene sequence: CDR1 SGHNT, CDR2 YYREEE (reference sequence). CDR3 DNA sequence: TGTGCCAGCAGCGCCGGTGGGGGGTGGGAGACCCAGTACTTC. Encoded protein: CASSAGGGWETQYF.

This chain connects TRBV14 to TRBJ1-1; TRBD1 matches 12 bases. Germline values: CDR1 SGHDN, CDR2 FVKESK. The V and J ends lost 4 bases and 2 bases, in that order; junction bases with no gene match: 17. The CDR3 is made up of 20 amino acids. DNA for the CDR3: TGTGCCAGCAGCCCGAAGGGACAGGGGGCCAGATCACTACCCAACACTGAAGCTTTCTTT. Translation: CASSPKGQGARSLPNTEAFF.

V usage is TRBV19 and J usage is TRBJ2-2; tentative D call: TRBD1 (5 bases). V lost 0 bases and J 8 bases, leaving 16 bases between the germline ends. This CDR3 comprises 16 residues. The germline V gene encodes CDR1 LNHDA and CDR2 SQIVND (reference sequence). The CDR3, as DNA: TGTGCCAGTAGTATAGATCCGGCTTTCTGGACAGGGGAGCTGTTTTTT. Translation gives CASSIDPAFWTGELFF.

The chain carries TRBV20-1 and TRBJ2-7; no reliable D call. Germline V gives CDR1 DFQATT, CDR2 SNEGSKA (reference sequence). With 7 bases removed from V and 3 bases from J, the gap between germline ends came to 10 bases. CDR3 size: 11 residues. CDR3 residues: CSGAYHYEQYF. The CDR3 DNA reads TGCAGTGGGGCATATCACTACGAGCAGTACTTC.

The count of this clone is one. The rearrangement joins TRBV10-3 to TRBJ2-5; D perhaps matches TRBD2 (5 bases). CDR1 is ENHRY and CDR2 is SYGVKD in the germline V gene. Between the trimmed V and J ends, which lost 5 bases and 5 bases, there was a span of 12 bases. The CDR3 has 13 residues. In nucleotides, the CDR3 is TGTGCCATCAGTATTGGGGAGAGGGAGACCCAGTACTTC. Amino acids: CAISIGERETQYF.

The J gene is TRBJ2-3, the V gene TRBV5-1; 10 bases align to TRBD1. The CDR3 consists of 15 residues. V was clipped by 0 bases and J by 5 bases; unmatched bases: 3. Germline CDR1 and CDR2: SGHRS and YFSETQ. The CDR3 protein is CASSLGQGAQDTQYF. The DNA of the CDR3 is TGCGCCAGCAGCTTGGGACAGGGGGCGCAAGATACGCAGTATTTT.

The chain has TRBV13 and TRBJ1-5, with 10 bases identical to TRBD1. The trim removed 6 bases at V and 4 bases at J, leaving 6 bases unmatched. There are 15 residues in the CDR3. Germline CDR1 is PRHDT and CDR2 is FYEKMQ (reference sequence). CDR3 amino acids: CASSLRTGGNQPQHF. The CDR3 DNA reads TGTGCCAGCAGTTTGAGGACAGGGGGAAATCAGCCCCAGCATTTT.

The chain carries TRBV5-6 and TRBJ1-2; possible D gene TRBD1, 5 bases. The CDR3 spans 15 residues. Germline assignment: CDR1 SGHDT and CDR2 YYEEEE. With 1 base removed from V and 2 bases from J, the gap between germline ends came to 12 bases. The DNA of the CDR3 is TGTGCCAGCAGCTTGCTCCAGGGAAGAAACTATGGCTACACCTTC. Its protein product is CASSLLQGRNYGYTF.

This rearrangement joins TRBV10-3 to TRBJ1-4; D not resolved. The V and J ends lost 10 bases and 2 bases respectively, with 8 bases between them. Germline V gene lookup returns CDR1 ENHRY and CDR2 SYGVKD. CDR3 size: 12 residues. The CDR3 DNA sequence: TGTGCCACCTCCCGTACTAATGAAAAACTGTTTTTT. Translation: CATSRTNEKLFF.

V usage is TRBV28 and J usage is TRBJ2-7; possible D gene TRBD2, 6 bases. This CDR3 spans 16 amino acids. CDR1 is MDHEN, CDR2 SYDVKM, per germline. V lost 6 bases to trimming and J lost 0 bases, with 18 bases between them. CDR3 loop: CASRRGLALSSYEQYF. CDR3 in DNA: TGTGCCAGCAGACGTGGGCTAGCGCTGAGCTCCTACGAGCAGTACTTC.

The chain recombines TRBV2 with TRBJ2-4; D is unclear. This CDR3 comprises 14 residues. The V gene's germline CDR1 is SNHLY and CDR2 FYNNEI. V was shortened by 6 bases and J by 4 bases, with 13 bases between the two germline ends. Here the CDR3 DNA reads TGTGCCAGCAGGGATACAGCTCAAAAAAACATTCAGTACTTC. Its protein product is CASRDTAQKNIQYF.

The chain employs TRBV27 and TRBJ2-1; TRBD2 is a possible D gene (5 bases). V lost 2 bases and J 9 bases, leaving 14 bases between the germline ends. Germline V gene lookup returns CDR1 MNHEY and CDR2 SMNVEV (reference sequence). The CDR3 covers 14 residues. CDR3 sequence (DNA): TGTGCCAGCAGTTTAGGTCGGGGTCAGAGTGAGCAGTTCTTC. Protein: CASSLGRGQSEQFF.

This clone showed up just once. The rearrangement joins TRBV7-9 to TRBJ1-3, with D possibly being TRBD1 (5 bases). With 5 bases removed from V and 1 base from J, the gap between germline ends came to 12 bases. This CDR3 region has 15 residues. Germline V gene lookup returns CDR1 SEHNR and CDR2 FQNEAQ (reference sequence). As DNA, the CDR3 is TGTGCCAGCAGCCAAAGAGACAGATCTGGAAACACCATATATTTT. Translation: CASSQRDRSGNTIYF.

V and J are TRBV27 and TRBJ1-2, with 8 bases identical to TRBD1. V shed 5 bases and J 6 bases; nucleotides not matched to a gene: 11. The germline V gene encodes CDR1 MNHEY and CDR2 SMNVEV (reference sequence). This CDR3 is 15 amino acids long. CDR3 sequence: CASSTPGQGQHGYTF. CDR3 DNA sequence: TGTGCCAGCAGTACCCCAGGACAGGGCCAGCATGGCTACACCTTC.

This sequence joins TRBV19 and TRBJ1-3, with no clear D. There are 14 residues in the CDR3. V was clipped by 5 bases and J by 0 bases, with 8 bases between them. Germline loops: CDR1 LNHDA, CDR2 SQIVND (reference sequence). The CDR3 protein is CASSSGFSGNTIYF. For the CDR3, the DNA is TGTGCCAGTAGTTCGGGTTTCTCTGGAAACACCATATATTTT.

This chain links TRBV15 with TRBJ2-2, with a tentative D call TRBD2 (6 bases). Trimming took 5 bases from V and 1 from J, leaving 11 bases between them. CDR3 length equals 15 residues. Germline V gene data show CDR1 as LNHNV and CDR2 as YYDKDF (reference sequence). Here the CDR3 DNA reads TGTGCCACCAGCCAAAGACTAGTGAACACCGGGGAGCTGTTTTTT. Translation: CATSQRLVNTGELFF.

The CDR3 sequence is CASSPDWGRRETQYF. In DNA, the CDR3 is TGCGCCAGCAGCCCGGACTGGGGGCGCCGGGAGACCCAGTACTTC. V and J are TRBV5-1 and TRBJ2-5; tentatively, D is TRBD1 (6 bases). V was clipped by 4 bases and J by 5 bases, with 18 bases between them. Germline CDR1 reads SGHRS; CDR2 reads YFSETQ. The CDR3 contains 15 residues.

V is TRBV4-1 and J is TRBJ2-1, with 8 nucleotides matching TRBD1. The CDR3 covers 15 residues. Germline CDR1 is MGHRA and CDR2 is YSYEKL. V lost 4 bases to trimming and J lost 4 bases; unmatched junction nucleotides: 6. The CDR3: CASSPGTGRYNEQFF. Written as DNA, the CDR3 is TGCGCCAGCAGCCCCGGGACAGGAAGATACAATGAGCAGTTCTTC.

The chain recombines TRBV27 with TRBJ2-7, with 8 bases matching TRBD1. Germline-derived CDR1 and CDR2 are MNHEY and SMNVEV (reference sequence). This CDR3 is 12 amino acids long. Unmatched junction bases numbered 3, after V lost 6 bases and J lost 5 bases. This chain's CDR3 is CASRDRVNEQYF. Here the CDR3 DNA reads TGTGCCAGCAGGGACAGGGTGAACGAGCAGTACTTC.

V usage is TRBV29-1 and J usage is TRBJ2-5; perhaps TRBD2 as D (5 bases). Trimming removed 4 bases from V and 5 bases from J, with 20 bases in between. This CDR3 contains 15 residues. CDR1 and CDR2 (germline): SQVTM, ANQGSEA. For the CDR3, the DNA is TGCAGCGTTGGTTTTAGTAGCGCCCCGAGGGAGACCCAGTACTTC. It specifies CSVGFSSAPRETQYF.

As to this clone: Other nucleotide sequences from this sample produce the same CDR3. The chain uses TRBV19 and TRBJ1-1; 10 nucleotides agree with TRBD1. Trimming took 0 bases from V and 1 from J; bases not matched to a gene: 5. This CDR3 comprises 17 residues. Germline CDR1 and CDR2: LNHDA and SQIVND (reference sequence). CDR3 nucleotide sequence: TGTGCCAGTAGTATAGATGACAGGGGGCGAGGGAACACTGAAGCTTTCTTT. It yields the protein CASSIDDRGRGNTEAFF.

The chain uses TRBV28 and TRBJ1-2, with D perhaps matching TRBD1 (5 bases). This CDR3 contains 15 residues. Trimming left V 5 bases short and J 4 bases short, with 17 bases between. In germline, CDR1 is MDHEN, CDR2 SYDVKM. In DNA, the CDR3 is TGTGCCAGCAGTGGCCTCAACGTGGGGGGCTATGGCTACACCTTC. Translation: CASSGLNVGGYGYTF.

The chain uses TRBV27 and TRBJ2-5, with unresolved D. Germline-derived CDR1 and CDR2 are MNHEY and SMNVEV (reference sequence). The ends were cut back, 3 bases at V and 5 bases at J, with 10 bases in the middle. This CDR3 has 13 residues. CDR3 bases: TGTGCCAGCAGTTTGGGTCCCAGGGAGACCCAGTACTTC. Amino acid sequence: CASSLGPRETQYF.

The genes are TRBV5-6 and TRBJ2-2, with 9 bases fitting TRBD2. The CDR3 has 16 residues. Looked up from germline, CDR1 is SGHDT and CDR2 is YYEEEE. Losses at the gene ends were 4 bases for V and 4 bases for J; bases not matched to a gene: 8. The CDR3 sequence: CASSPRAGGPTGELFF. For the CDR3, the DNA is TGTGCCAGCAGCCCGCGGGCGGGGGGGCCCACCGGGGAGCTGTTTTTT. The full variable domain, rest sourced from reference TRBV5-6 and TRBJ2-2, is DAGVTQSPTHLIKTRGQQVTLRCSPKSGHDTVSWYQQALGQGPQFIFQYYEEEERQRGNFPDRFSGHQFPNYSSELNVNALLLGDSALYLCASSPRAGGPTGELFFGEGSRLTVL.

The gene calls are TRBV6-5 and TRBJ2-7; D call uncertain. V was shortened by 5 bases and J by 2 bases, with 7 bases between the two germline ends. The germline gives CDR1 MNHEY, CDR2 SVGAGI. The CDR3 runs 12 residues. CDR3 residues: CASSTVPYEQYF. The CDR3 DNA sequence: TGTGCCAGCAGTACAGTTCCCTACGAGCAGTACTTC.

The genes are TRBV28 and TRBJ1-4, with D tentatively TRBD1 (5 bases). V was trimmed by 5 bases and J by 2 bases, leaving 21 bases between them. The CDR3 has 18 amino acids. Germline CDR1 is MDHEN and CDR2 is SYDVKM. The CDR3 region is CASSAADSPRATNEKLFF. DNA of the CDR3: TGTGCCAGCAGTGCCGCCGATAGCCCCAGGGCTACTAATGAAAAACTGTTTTTT.

The chain recombines TRBV18 with TRBJ2-5, with D possibly TRBD2 on 5 matching bases. Germline CDR1 KGHSH, CDR2 LQKENI. V was clipped by 2 bases and J by 1 base, with 11 bases between them. The CDR3 runs to 15 residues. DNA for the CDR3: TGTGCCAGCTCACCATTTTGGACTGGCCAAGAGACCCAGTACTTC. Residues: CASSPFWTGQETQYF. Looking up the rest from reference TRBV18 and TRBJ2-5 gives the full variable domain: NAGVMQNPRHLVRRRGQEARLRCSPMKGHSHVYWYRQLPEEGLKFMVYLQKENIIDESGMPKERFSAEFPKEGPSILRIQQVVRGDSAAYFCASSPFWTGQETQYFGPGTRLLVL.